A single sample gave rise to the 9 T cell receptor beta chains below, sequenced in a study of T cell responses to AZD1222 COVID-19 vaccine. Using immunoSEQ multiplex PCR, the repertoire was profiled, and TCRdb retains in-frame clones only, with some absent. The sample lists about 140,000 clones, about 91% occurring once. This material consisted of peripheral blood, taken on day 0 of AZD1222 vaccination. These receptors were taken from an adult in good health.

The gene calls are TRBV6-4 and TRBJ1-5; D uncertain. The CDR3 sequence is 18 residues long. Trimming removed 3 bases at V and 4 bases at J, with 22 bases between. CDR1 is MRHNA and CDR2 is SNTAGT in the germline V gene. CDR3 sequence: CASSDEGRESGNNQPQHF. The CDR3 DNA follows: TGTGCCAGCAGTGATGAAGGAAGGGAGTCGGGCAATAATCAGCCCCAGCATTTT.

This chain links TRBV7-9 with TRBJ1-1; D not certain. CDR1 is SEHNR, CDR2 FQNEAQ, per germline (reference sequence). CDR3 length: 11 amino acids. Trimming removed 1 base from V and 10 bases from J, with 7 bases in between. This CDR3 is CASSLGGVAFF. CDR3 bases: TGTGCCAGCAGCTTAGGTGGGGTAGCTTTCTTT.

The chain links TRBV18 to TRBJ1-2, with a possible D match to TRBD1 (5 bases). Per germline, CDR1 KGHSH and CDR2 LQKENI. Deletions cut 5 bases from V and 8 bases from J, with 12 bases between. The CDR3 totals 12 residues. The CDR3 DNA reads TGTGCCAGCTCATTTAGGGGCGCGGGCTACACCTTC. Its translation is CASSFRGAGYTF.

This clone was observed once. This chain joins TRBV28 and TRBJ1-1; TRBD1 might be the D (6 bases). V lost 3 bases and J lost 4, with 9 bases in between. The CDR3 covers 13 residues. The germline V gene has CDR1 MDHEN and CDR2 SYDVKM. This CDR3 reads CASSFGGLTEAFF. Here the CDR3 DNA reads TGTGCCAGCAGTTTCGGGGGGCTCACTGAAGCTTTCTTT.

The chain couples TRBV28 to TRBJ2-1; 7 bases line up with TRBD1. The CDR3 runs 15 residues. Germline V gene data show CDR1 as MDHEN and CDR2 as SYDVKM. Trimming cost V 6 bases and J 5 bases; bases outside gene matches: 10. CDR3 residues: CASSPGTALNNEQFF. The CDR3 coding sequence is TGTGCCAGCAGCCCCGGGACAGCCCTTAACAATGAGCAGTTCTTC.

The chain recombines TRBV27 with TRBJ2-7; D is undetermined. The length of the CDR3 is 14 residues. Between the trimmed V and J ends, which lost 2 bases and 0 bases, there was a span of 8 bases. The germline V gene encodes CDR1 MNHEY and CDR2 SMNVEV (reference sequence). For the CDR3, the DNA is TGTGCCAGCAGTTTAGCCCGGGCCTCCTACGAGCAGTACTTC. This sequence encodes CASSLARASYEQYF.

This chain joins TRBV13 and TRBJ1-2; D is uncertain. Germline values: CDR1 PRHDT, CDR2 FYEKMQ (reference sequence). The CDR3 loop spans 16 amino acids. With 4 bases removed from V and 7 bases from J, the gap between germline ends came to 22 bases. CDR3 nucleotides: TGTGCCAGCAGCTCTACAACTGGGTTAGTAGAAACTGGCTACACCTTC. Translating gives CASSSTTGLVETGYTF.

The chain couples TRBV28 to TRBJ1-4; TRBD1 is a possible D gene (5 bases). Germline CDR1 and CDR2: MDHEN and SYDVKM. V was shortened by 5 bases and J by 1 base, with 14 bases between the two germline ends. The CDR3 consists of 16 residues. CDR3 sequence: CASSLVLGGTNEKLFF. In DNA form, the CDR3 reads TGTGCCAGCAGTCTGGTGTTGGGGGGAACTAATGAAAAACTGTTTTTT. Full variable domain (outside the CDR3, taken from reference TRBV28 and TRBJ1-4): DVKVTQSSRYLVKRTGEKVFLECVQDMDHENMFWYRQDPGLGLRLIYFSYDVKMKEKGDIPEGYSVSREKKERFSLILESASTNQTSMYLCASSLVLGGTNEKLFFGSGTQLSVL.

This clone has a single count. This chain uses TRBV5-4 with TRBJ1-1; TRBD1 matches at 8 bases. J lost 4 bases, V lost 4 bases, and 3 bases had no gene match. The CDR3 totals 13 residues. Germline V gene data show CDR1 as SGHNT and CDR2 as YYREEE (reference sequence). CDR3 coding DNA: TGTGCCAGCAGCATAACAGGGGGCACTGAAGCTTTCTTT. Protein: CASSITGGTEAFF.